This T cell receptor beta chain was sequenced during a study of early T cells in non-severe SARS-CoV-2 infection. Individual cDNA molecules each received unique molecular identifiers attached to them. TCRdb re-analysed the 5' RACE reads in MiXCR, keeping a single row per CDR3 protein. The sample shows about 64,000 distinct CDR3 sequences, 11% of them seen only once. This clonotype was detected only a few times. This receptor was taken from an adult who was a healthcare worker with PCR-confirmed SARS-CoV-2 infection or an uninfected control (not recorded which). The input for sequencing was whole blood, taken at baseline.

CDR3 in amino acids: CSARALAGGLYNEQFF. The CDR3 DNA is TGCAGTGCTAGAGCCTTAGCGGGGGGGCTTTACAATGAGCAGTTCTTC. The chain has TRBV20-1 and TRBJ2-1; 11 bases are shared with TRBD2. V was pared by 1 base and J by 4 bases, with 6 bases of the junction left unmatched. The CDR3 sequence is 16 residues long. Germline CDR1 DFQATT, CDR2 SNEGSKA (reference sequence).